This TCR beta chain appears in the sequencing data of a study of T cells in Graves' hyperthyroidism and ophthalmopathy. There are many counts of this clonotype. Exclusion criteria comprised uncontrolled infection, other autoimmune disease, pregnancy or lactation. Per germline, CDR1 SGHTA and CDR2 FQGNSA. CDR3 length: 15 amino acids. The junction had 6 bases not matched to a gene; V was cut back by 0 bases and J by 5 bases. What was amplified from RNA transcripts were TCR beta CDR3 regions. TCR CDR3 underwent first-round RT-PCR with the HTBI primer set. Using its own MiXCR run on the multiplex PCR reads, TCRdb lists one record per CDR3 protein. The sample records 490,000 or so distinct CDR3 sequences, over 45% being singletons.

The V gene is TRBV7-2, the J gene TRBJ2-5; 7 bases align to TRBD2. The sequence was obtained from an adult woman with Graves' disease, either hyperthyroidism or ophthalmopathy (not recorded which). Material: peripheral blood or thyroid tissue (not recorded which). The CDR3 spells CASSLADAGRETQYF. The CDR3 bases are TGTGCCAGCAGCTTAGCCGATGCCGGGAGGGAGACCCAGTACTTC.